The rows below give T cell receptor beta chains drawn from one sample of a study of OX40 agonist ivuxolimab in advanced cancers. Assay: immunoSEQ multiplex PCR; the TCRdb copy retains only in-frame clones and omits some. The sample consists of approximately 70,000 clones, around nine tenths of them appearing once. The sample in question was CD4+ or CD8+ T cells sorted from blood, obtained in a trial of the OX40 agonist ivuxolimab. The source is an adult with an advanced solid tumor such as melanoma, head and neck, liver or kidney cancer. The CDR3 runs from the conserved cysteine through the conserved F or W. The D gene is left open where the match is weak. The size entry is marked missing in some rows and otherwise reads once, few, many or a size class.

clone_size j_call v_call d_call cdr3_aa cdr3_nt
- TRBJ2-7 TRBV18 - CASSPGGGAAYSYEQYF TGTGCCAGCTCACCCGGAGGCGGGGCGGCCTATTCCTACGAGCAGTACTTC
- TRBJ2-7 TRBV5-1 - CASSFGAGPIYEQYF TGCGCCAGCAGCTTCGGGGCGGGACCTATCTACGAGCAGTACTTC
- TRBJ2-7 TRBV7-3 - CASSLIPTSYEQYF TGTGCCAGCAGCTTAATCCCAACCTCCTACGAGCAGTACTTC
- TRBJ2-7 TRBV18 - CASSSSIYEQYF TGTGCCAGCTCGTCGTCGATCTACGAGCAGTACTTC
once TRBJ2-7 TRBV6-1 TRBD1 CASSARTGGYEQYF TGTGCCAGCAGTGCCCGGACAGGGGGCTACGAGCAGTACTTC
- TRBJ1-3 TRBV10-2 - CASSGFRGAGNTIYF TGCGCCAGCAGTGGTTTTAGGGGCGCCGGAAACACCATATATTTT
- TRBJ2-7 TRBV30 - CAWSHPGSGAPTYEQYF TGTGCCTGGAGTCATCCCGGCTCGGGGGCACCGACCTACGAGCAGTACTTC
- TRBJ2-4 TRBV19 - CASSFQAGIGNIQYF TGTGCCAGTAGTTTCCAAGCAGGGATCGGCAACATTCAGTACTTC
once TRBJ2-3 TRBV6-1 TRBD2 CASSEGKAASGIPDTQYF TGTGCCAGCAGTGAGGGGAAGGCGGCTAGCGGAATTCCAGATACGCAGTATTTT
once TRBJ2-1 TRBV5-1 - CASSLGGKTYNEQFF TGCGCCAGCAGCTTGGGAGGGAAAACCTACAATGAGCAGTTCTTC
- TRBJ2-7 TRBV5-8 - CASSLVGSSYEQYF TGTGCCAGCAGCTTGGTCGGGAGCTCCTACGAGCAGTACTTC
- TRBJ1-5 TRBV5-5 TRBD1 CASSLGTARNQPQHF TGTGCCAGCAGCCTCGGGACAGCTCGCAATCAGCCCCAGCATTTT
- TRBJ2-1 TRBV19 - CASPGKYGPSSYNEQFF TGTGCCAGTCCGGGAAAGTACGGGCCTAGCTCCTACAATGAGCAGTTCTTC
- TRBJ2-1 TRBV2 TRBD1 CASARGTGSYNEQFF TGTGCCAGTGCCAGAGGGACAGGGTCCTACAATGAGCAGTTCTTC
- TRBJ2-3 TRBV27 - CASRPRGAGLRDTQYF TGTGCCAGCAGACCACGGGGGGCGGGATTGAGAGATACGCAGTATTTT
- TRBJ2-7 TRBV27 - CASSRTVPGYEQYF TGTGCCAGCAGTCGGACAGTTCCTGGCTACGAGCAGTACTTC
- TRBJ2-5 TRBV2 - CASRDVATQYF TGTGCCAGCAGGGACGTCGCAACCCAGTACTTC
- TRBJ2-2 TRBV10-2 - CASSEDPSNTGELFF TGCGCCAGCAGTGAAGATCCGTCCAACACCGGGGAGCTGTTTTTT
- TRBJ2-3 TRBV27 - CASSAEGATQYF TGTGCCAGCAGTGCAGAAGGTGCTACGCAGTATTTT
- TRBJ1-2 TRBV15 - CATSGGGLGGYTF TGTGCCACCAGCGGGGGCGGTTTGGGCGGCTACACCTTC
- TRBJ2-7 TRBV28 - CASSPSKSGAGEQYF TGTGCCAGCAGTCCCTCGAAGAGTGGTGCGGGCGAGCAGTACTTC
- TRBJ2-1 TRBV9 - CASSVTEPYNEQFF TGTGCCAGCAGCGTAACGGAGCCATACAATGAGCAGTTCTTC
- TRBJ2-2 TRBV30 - CAWGPGHSNTGELFF TGTGCCTGGGGGCCCGGACATTCGAACACCGGGGAGCTGTTTTTT
- TRBJ1-2 TRBV10-2 - CASSASQLSYYGYTF TGCGCCAGCAGTGCGTCGCAGTTGAGTTACTATGGCTACACCTTC
- TRBJ1-1 TRBV28 - CASTLPGDPEAFF TGTGCCAGCACCTTACCAGGGGACCCTGAAGCTTTCTTT
- TRBJ2-5 TRBV5-1 TRBD2 CASSSGTKETQYF TGCGCCAGCAGCTCCGGGACTAAAGAGACCCAGTACTTC
- TRBJ1-1 TRBV6-5 TRBD1 CASSYRQTGGYEAFF TGTGCCAGCAGTTACCGACAGACAGGGGGGTACGAAGCTTTCTTT
- TRBJ1-5 TRBV4-1 - CASSQDGREGQPQHF TGCGCCAGCAGCCAAGATGGCAGGGAAGGACAGCCCCAGCATTTT
- TRBJ2-1 TRBV18 TRBD1 CASSPPPSWDSQFF TGTGCCAGCTCACCACCTCCCAGTTGGGACAGTCAGTTCTTC
- TRBJ2-1 TRBV29-1 - CSVDSSGHEQFF TGCAGCGTTGATTCCTCTGGACATGAGCAGTTCTTC
- TRBJ2-1 TRBV19 - CASSKEGTSYNEQFF TGTGCCAGTAGTAAGGAGGGGACCTCCTACAATGAGCAGTTCTTC
- TRBJ1-2 TRBV15 TRBD1 CATSRAHGRGDYGYTF TGTGCCACCAGCAGAGCTCACGGCAGGGGGGATTATGGCTACACCTTC
few TRBJ1-5 TRBV6-5 - CASSSAVGPQHF TGTGCCAGCAGCTCAGCCGTGGGGCCCCAGCATTTT
- TRBJ2-1 TRBV30 TRBD2 CAWSGSAGGPYEQFF TGTGCCTGGAGTGGGTCAGCGGGGGGGCCCTATGAGCAGTTCTTC
- TRBJ2-1 TRBV19 - CAAGQRSEQFF TGTGCCGCCGGCCAGCGGAGTGAGCAGTTCTTC
- TRBJ2-7 TRBV5-1 - CASSLAPRGGNYEQYF TGCGCCAGCAGCTTGGCTCCCAGGGGGGGAAACTACGAGCAGTACTTC
- TRBJ2-4 TRBV29-1 - CSVQGTAKNIQYF TGCAGCGTCCAGGGGACGGCCAAAAACATTCAGTACTTC
once TRBJ2-1 TRBV19 - CASTLGTRGNNEQFF TGTGCCAGTACGCTTGGGACACGGGGAAACAATGAGCAGTTCTTC
few TRBJ2-7 TRBV4-2 - CASSQDPTAPSGEQYF TGTGCCAGCAGCCAAGATCCGACAGCTCCTTCTGGAGAGCAGTACTTC
once TRBJ2-7 TRBV7-8 TRBD1 CASSDDRDRASYEQYF TGTGCCAGCAGCGATGACCGGGACAGGGCGTCCTACGAGCAGTACTTC
- TRBJ2-5 TRBV9 TRBD1 CASNRGDRSVWTQYF TGTGCCAGCAACAGGGGGGACAGGTCGGTATGGACCCAGTACTTC
- TRBJ1-4 TRBV18 - CASSPRSGYGEKLFF TGTGCCAGCTCACCACGGTCAGGGTATGGAGAAAAACTGTTTTTT
- TRBJ2-5 TRBV6-5 TRBD2 CASSRAGGRGETQYF TGTGCCAGCAGCAGAGCGGGAGGGAGGGGAGAGACCCAGTACTTC
- TRBJ2-2 TRBV7-3 TRBD1 CASSPGTGVDGELFF TGTGCCAGCAGCCCCGGGACAGGGGTTGACGGGGAGCTGTTTTTT
- TRBJ1-1 TRBV18 TRBD1 CASSPPGDSYTEAFF TGTGCCAGCTCACCCCCTGGGGACAGTTACACTGAAGCTTTCTTT
- TRBJ2-7 TRBV29-1 - CSVEDLLDYEQYF TGCAGCGTTGAAGATCTTCTGGACTACGAGCAGTACTTC
- TRBJ2-5 TRBV19 - CASSSRATGETQYF TGTGCCAGTAGCAGCAGAGCGACGGGAGAGACCCAGTACTTC
- TRBJ2-1 TRBV9 TRBD2 CASSRRGTSGFNEQFF TGTGCCAGCAGCAGGCGAGGGACTAGCGGGTTTAATGAGCAGTTCTTC
few TRBJ2-7 TRBV5-4 TRBD1 CASSPRQGSSYEQYF TGTGCCAGCAGCCCTAGACAGGGGAGCTCCTACGAGCAGTACTTC
- TRBJ2-2 TRBV10-3 TRBD2 CAISDRREGPSGELFF TGTGCCATCAGTGATCGGCGGGAGGGCCCGTCCGGGGAGCTGTTTTTT
- TRBJ2-2 TRBV10-3 - CAIRLAMIGELFF TGTGCCATCAGGCTAGCGATGATCGGGGAGCTGTTTTTT
- TRBJ2-7 TRBV10-3 - CAIRGTGYEQYF TGTGCCATCAGGGGGACGGGTTACGAGCAGTACTTC
- TRBJ1-1 TRBV6-5 - CASKKGPTEAFF TGTGCCAGCAAAAAGGGGCCCACTGAAGCTTTCTTT
- TRBJ1-4 TRBV15 TRBD1 CATSKAGGLGEKLFF TGTGCCACCAGCAAAGCAGGGGGTTTGGGTGAAAAACTGTTTTTT
few TRBJ1-2 TRBV10-3 - CAISPEQGGNYGYTF TGTGCCATCAGTCCGGAGCAGGGTGGGAACTATGGCTACACCTTC
- TRBJ1-5 TRBV2 - CASSELRPANQPQHF TGTGCCAGCAGTGAATTAAGGCCGGCAAATCAGCCCCAGCATTTT
- TRBJ1-2 TRBV5-4 TRBD1 CASSLVSGQGVGYTF TGTGCCAGCAGCTTGGTATCTGGGCAGGGGGTTGGCTACACCTTC
- TRBJ1-5 TRBV6-1 - CASSEMGHFGQSQHF TGTGCCAGCAGTGAAATGGGGCACTTCGGGCAGTCCCAGCATTTT
- TRBJ2-7 TRBV20-1 - CSAPILYEQYF TGCAGTGCCCCCATCCTCTACGAGCAGTACTTC
- TRBJ2-3 TRBV4-2 TRBD2 CASSQEAGGLTDTQYF TGTGCCAGCAGCCAAGAAGCGGGGGGTCTCACAGATACGCAGTATTTT